Following are 11 T cell receptor beta chains from one sample sequenced in a study of early T cells in non-severe SARS-CoV-2 infection. TCRdb itself ran the 5' RACE reads through MiXCR, one entry per CDR3 protein. The table shows 20,000 to 30,000 distinct CDR3 sequences, with approximately 5.1% occurring only once. Sequencing was done on a sample of whole blood. Receptors were obtained from an adult who was a healthcare worker with PCR-confirmed SARS-CoV-2 infection or an uninfected control (not recorded which).

This clonotype was detected ten times or more. A junction end diverges from the germline sequence, so it may reflect a read error. The V gene is TRBV7-9, the J gene TRBJ1-6; D is perhaps TRBD1 (5 bases). This CDR3 comprises 16 residues. The V gene's germline CDR1 is SEHNR and CDR2 FQNEAQ (reference sequence). The DNA of the CDR3 is TGTGCCAGCAGCCAGGGACCCGGCAGCGATAATTCACCCCTCCTTTTT. Translating gives CASSQGPGSDNSPLLF.

This clonotype was found a few times. CDR3 region: CATSSPGLAGGYEQYF. The DNA for the CDR3 is TGTGCCACCAGCAGCCCCGGACTAGCGGGGGGTTACGAGCAGTACTTC. The rearrangement links TRBV15 to TRBJ2-7, with 14 bases lining up with TRBD2. The CDR3 spans 16 residues. The germline gives CDR1 LNHNV, CDR2 YYDKDF (reference sequence). V was clipped by 3 bases and J by 4 bases; unmatched bases: 5.

This clonotype qualifies as medium-sized. The V gene is TRBV11-2, the J gene TRBJ2-7; no reliable D call. The germline V gene has CDR1 SGHAT and CDR2 FQNNGV. Trimming pared 3 bases from V and 9 bases from J, leaving 18 bases between. The CDR3 totals 14 residues. The CDR3 sequence: CASSFGPEHFAQYF. CDR3 coding DNA: TGTGCCAGCAGCTTTGGACCCGAACACTTCGCGCAGTACTTC.

This clonotype has ten or more counts. This chain connects TRBV7-6 to TRBJ2-7; D is tentatively TRBD1 or TRBD2 (6 bases each). Germline V lookup: CDR1 SGHVS, CDR2 FNYEAQ. V was pared by 4 bases and J by 7 bases, with 14 bases between. The CDR3 is 13 amino acids. Written as DNA, the CDR3 is TGTGCCAGCAGCTCCAAGGAGGGGGTTGAGCAGTACTTC. Residues: CASSSKEGVEQYF.

This clonotype was observed at least ten times. The chain employs TRBV12-2 and TRBJ1-1; the D call in the table, TRBD1, was not verified against the DNA. TRBV12-2 is a pseudogene segment. The CDR3 is 17 amino acids. CDR3 region: CASRSPPDRVMNTEAFF. In DNA, the CDR3 is TGTGCAAGTCGCTCTCCTCCCGACAGGGTGATGAACACTGAAGCTTTCTTT.

This clonotype was seen many times. The chain recombines TRBV30 with TRBJ2-2, with 7 bases that match TRBD2. Germline CDR1 reads GTSNPN; CDR2 reads SVGIG (reference sequence). The CDR3 is made up of 15 amino acids. J was trimmed by 5 bases and V by 0 bases; bases with no gene match: 6. CDR3 sequence reads: CAWSVSAGHTGELFF. The CDR3 nucleotides are TGTGCCTGGAGTGTCTCAGCGGGGCATACCGGGGAGCTGTTTTTT.

This clonotype was observed many times. The chain recombines TRBV2 with TRBJ2-1, with TRBD2 matching over 7 bases. V lost 3 bases, J lost 0 bases, and 2 bases stayed unmatched. This CDR3 is built from 15 residues. Germline V CDR1 and CDR2: SNHLY, FYNNEI. The CDR3 DNA follows: TGTGCCAGCAGTGAGCGGGGGAGCTCCTACAATGAGCAGTTCTTC. The encoded protein is CASSERGSSYNEQFF.

This clonotype was recorded at least ten times. This chain connects TRBV19 to TRBJ1-1, with D maybe TRBD1 (5 bases). The CDR3 extends over 14 amino acids. V lost 5 bases and J 0 bases, leaving 10 bases between the germline ends. CDR1 LNHDA and CDR2 SQIVND come from the germline V gene (reference sequence). CDR3: CASSGGLMNTEAFF. DNA for the CDR3: TGTGCCAGTAGTGGGGGACTGATGAACACTGAAGCTTTCTTT. The full variable domain, in which reference TRBV19 and TRBJ1-1 provide the parts outside the CDR3, is DGGITQSPKYLFRKEGQNVTLSCEQNLNHDAMYWYRQDPGQGLRLIYYSQIVNDFQKGDIAEGYSVSREKKESFPLTVTSAQKNPTAFYLCASSGGLMNTEAFFGQGTRLTVV.

This clonotype has at least ten counts. The CDR3 nucleotides read TGTGCCAGCAGCCGGCGGGCCGGGACAGGGATGGATGAAAAACTGTTTTTT. Encoded protein: CASSRRAGTGMDEKLFF. The chain is built from TRBV6-5 and TRBJ1-4; 9 bases map to TRBD1. CDR3 length: 17 residues. The V gene's germline CDR1 is MNHEY and CDR2 SVGAGI. V was pared by 6 bases and J by 6 bases, with 14 bases of the junction left unmatched.

This clonotype has at least ten counts. The chain joins TRBV12-3 or TRBV12-4 to TRBJ2-3, with 7 nucleotides matching TRBD1. J lost 9 bases, V lost 5 bases, and 8 bases had no gene match. This CDR3 contains 13 residues. Written as DNA, the CDR3 is TGTGCCAGCAGTCCCGACCCGGACAGGACGCAGTATTTT. Encoded protein: CASSPDPDRTQYF.

This clonotype was counted at least ten times. The rearrangement uses TRBV3-2 and TRBJ1-4; TRBD1 was called by the table and not checked on the DNA. TRBV3-2 is deemed a pseudogene. The CDR3 has 16 residues. This CDR3 reads CASSRRAGSRNEKLFF. CDR3 bases: TGTGCCAGCAGCCGTCGGGCGGGTAGCCGTAATGAAAAACTGTTTTTT.